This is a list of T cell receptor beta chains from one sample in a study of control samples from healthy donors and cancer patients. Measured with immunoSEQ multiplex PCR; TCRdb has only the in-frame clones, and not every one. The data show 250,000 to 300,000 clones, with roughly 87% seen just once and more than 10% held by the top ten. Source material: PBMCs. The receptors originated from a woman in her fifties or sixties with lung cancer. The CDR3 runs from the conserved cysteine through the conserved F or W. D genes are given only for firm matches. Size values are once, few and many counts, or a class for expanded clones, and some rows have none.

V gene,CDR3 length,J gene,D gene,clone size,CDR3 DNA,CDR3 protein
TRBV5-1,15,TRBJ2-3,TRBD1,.,TGCGCCAGCAGCCCACGGACAGGGGGCACAGATACGCAGTATTTT,CASSPRTGGTDTQYF
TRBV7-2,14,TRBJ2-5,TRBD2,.,TGTGCCAGCAGCTTAGGGCGGGAGGGAGAGACCCAGTACTTC,CASSLGREGETQYF
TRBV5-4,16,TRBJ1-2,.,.,TGTGCCAGCAGCTTGGTCGGGCAGGCCTTAGCCTATGGCTACACCTTC,CASSLVGQALAYGYTF
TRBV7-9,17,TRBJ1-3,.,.,TGTGCCAGCAGCTTAGTACTTGACTGGACACTCGGAAACACCATATATTTT,CASSLVLDWTLGNTIYF
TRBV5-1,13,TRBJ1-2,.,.,.,CASSSGQQYGYTF
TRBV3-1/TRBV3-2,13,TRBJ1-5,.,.,TGTGCCAGCAGCCAAGATTCCGATCAGCCCCAGCATTTT,CASSQDSDQPQHF
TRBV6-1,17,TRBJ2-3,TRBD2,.,TGTGCCAGCAGTGAAAGTCGTGCGGGAGGGCCATGGGATACGCAGTATTTT,CASSESRAGGPWDTQYF
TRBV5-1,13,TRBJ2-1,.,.,TGCGCCAGCAGCCCTTCTCTGGGCCATGAGCAGTTCTTC,CASSPSLGHEQFF
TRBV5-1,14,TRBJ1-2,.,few,TGCGCCAGCAGCTTGAATGACGGACGCTATGGCTACACCTTC,CASSLNDGRYGYTF
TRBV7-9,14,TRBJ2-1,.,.,TGTGCCAGCAGGGACCGGCTATCCTACAATGAGCAGTTCTTC,CASRDRLSYNEQFF
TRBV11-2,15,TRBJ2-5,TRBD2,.,TGTGCCAGCAGCATAATGACTAGCGACCAAGAGACCCAGTACTTC,CASSIMTSDQETQYF
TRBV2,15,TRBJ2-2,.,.,TGTGCCAGCAGTGTGAAGTCACCGAACACCGGGGAGCTGTTTTTT,CASSVKSPNTGELFF
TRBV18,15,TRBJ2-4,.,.,TGTGCCAGCTCACCACCGAACTCCCCCAAAAACATTCAGTACTTC,CASSPPNSPKNIQYF
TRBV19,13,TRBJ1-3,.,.,TGTGCCAGTAGTAGGGGGCTGGGAAACACCATATATTTT,CASSRGLGNTIYF
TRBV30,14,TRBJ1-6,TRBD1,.,TGTGCCTGGAGCTGGGACAGTTTTAATTCACCCCTCCACTTT,CAWSWDSFNSPLHF
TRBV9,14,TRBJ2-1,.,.,TGTGCCAGCAGCGTAGATCAGGCTCGGAATGAGCAGTTCTTC,CASSVDQARNEQFF
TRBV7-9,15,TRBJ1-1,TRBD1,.,TGTGCCAGCAGCTTAGCGCTCGGACAGGGGGCAGAAGCTTTCTTT,CASSLALGQGAEAFF
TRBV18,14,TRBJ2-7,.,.,TGTGCCAGCTCACAACAGGAGGGATTCTACGAGCAGTACTTC,CASSQQEGFYEQYF
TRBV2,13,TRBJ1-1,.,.,TGTGCCTCCCCCGAGGGGAGGAACACTGAAGCTTTCTTT,CASPEGRNTEAFF
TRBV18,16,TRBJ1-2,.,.,TGTGCCAGCTCACCACTTTCCGGGGCGGAGGTCTATGGCTACACCTTC,CASSPLSGAEVYGYTF
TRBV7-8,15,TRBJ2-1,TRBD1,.,TGTGCCAGCAGCTTCCCGGGACAGGGAGGCAATGAGCAGTTCTTC,CASSFPGQGGNEQFF
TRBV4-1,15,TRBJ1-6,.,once,TGCGCCAGCAGCCACTCAGACAGGTGGGATTCACCCCTCCACTTT,CASSHSDRWDSPLHF
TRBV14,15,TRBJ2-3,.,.,TGTGCCAGCAGCCAAATGTCGGGGAGCACAGATACGCAGTATTTT,CASSQMSGSTDTQYF
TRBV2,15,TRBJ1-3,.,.,TGTGCCAGCAGCATCGCGGAGGCTCTGGGAAACACCATATATTTT,CASSIAEALGNTIYF
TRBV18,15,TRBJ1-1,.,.,TGTGCCAGCTCACCACTCAACGAGGGGAACACTGAAGCTTTCTTT,CASSPLNEGNTEAFF
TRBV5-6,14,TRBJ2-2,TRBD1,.,TGTGCCAGCTGTAGGGGGCGCAACCCCGGGGAGCTGTTTTTT,CASCRGRNPGELFF
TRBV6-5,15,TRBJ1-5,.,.,TGTGCCAGCAGCCCCGCTGTAGGTAGCAATCAGCCCCAGCATTTT,CASSPAVGSNQPQHF
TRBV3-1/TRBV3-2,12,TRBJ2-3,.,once,TGTGCCAGCAGCCAACTCACAGATACGCAGTATTTT,CASSQLTDTQYF
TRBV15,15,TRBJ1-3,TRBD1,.,TGTGCCACCAGCGCACAACAGGGGGAAGGAAACACCATATATTTT,CATSAQQGEGNTIYF
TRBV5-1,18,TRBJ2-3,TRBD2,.,TGCGCCAGCAGCTTGGCTAGCGGGGGGCACGGGGAATGGGATACGCAGTATTTT,CASSLASGGHGEWDTQYF
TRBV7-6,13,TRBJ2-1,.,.,TGTGCCAGCAGCTTAGCGCTAAGCAATGAGCAGTTCTTC,CASSLALSNEQFF
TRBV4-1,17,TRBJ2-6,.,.,TGCGCCAGCAGCCAAGGCAGGGGCCTATCTGGGGCCAACGTCCTGACTTTC,CASSQGRGLSGANVLTF
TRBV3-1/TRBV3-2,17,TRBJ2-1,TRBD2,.,TGTGCCAGCAGCCAAGATAACCGCGGGGGGCCGTACAATGAGCAGTTCTTC,CASSQDNRGGPYNEQFF
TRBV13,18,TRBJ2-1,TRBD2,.,TGTGCCAGCAGCCACAGGACTAGCGGGGGGAGCTCCTACAATGAGCAGTTCTTC,CASSHRTSGGSSYNEQFF
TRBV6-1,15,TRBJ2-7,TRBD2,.,TGTGCCAGCAGTGAAGGACTAGCGGAGGTCTACGAGCAGTATTTC,CASSEGLAEVYEQYF
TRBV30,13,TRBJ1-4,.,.,TGTGCCTGGAGTGACGGGAATAATGAAAAACTGTTTTTT,CAWSDGNNEKLFF
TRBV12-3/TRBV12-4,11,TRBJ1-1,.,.,TGTGCCAGCAGCACGGGACTCTCAGCTTTCTTT,CASSTGLSAFF
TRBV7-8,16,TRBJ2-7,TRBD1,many,TGTGCCAGCAGCTTGGCCGGGACAGGGGGCTTTTACGAGCAGTACTTC,CASSLAGTGGFYEQYF
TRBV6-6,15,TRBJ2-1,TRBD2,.,TGTGCCAGCACGCCTCTAGCGGGAGGAATCAATGAGCAGTTCTTC,CASTPLAGGINEQFF
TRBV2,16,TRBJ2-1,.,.,TGTGCCAGCATTTTAGGGGGGCTCAACCCGAACAATGAGCAGTTCTTC,CASILGGLNPNNEQFF
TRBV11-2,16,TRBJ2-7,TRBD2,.,TGTGCCAGCAGCTTAACGGCGGGAGGGCCCTACGTCGAGCAGTACTTC,CASSLTAGGPYVEQYF
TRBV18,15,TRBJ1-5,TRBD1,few,TGTGCCAGCTCAAGGACAGGAGGGAACAATCAGCCCCAGCATTTT,CASSRTGGNNQPQHF
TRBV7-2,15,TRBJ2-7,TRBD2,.,TGTGCCAGCAGCCAGAGGGCGGGGGGATCCTACGAGCAGTACTTC,CASSQRAGGSYEQYF
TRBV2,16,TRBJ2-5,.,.,TGTGCCAGCAGTCCCCGGGCCCTAGGCCCACAAGAGACCCAGTACTTC,CASSPRALGPQETQYF
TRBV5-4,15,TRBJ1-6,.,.,TGTGCCAGCAGCGGCCCGGGGGTAGGGAATTCACCCCTCCACTTT,CASSGPGVGNSPLHF
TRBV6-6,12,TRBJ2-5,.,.,TGTGCCAGCAGTGGGAACACGGGGACCCAGTACTTC,CASSGNTGTQYF
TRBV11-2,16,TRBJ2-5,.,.,TGTGCCAGCAGCTTAGGGGTTGGTGCGGGGAAAGAGACCCAGTACTTC,CASSLGVGAGKETQYF
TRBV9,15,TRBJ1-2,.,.,TGTGCCAGCAGCGCTGACGGGGCGGCCGGAGATGGCTACACCTTC,CASSADGAAGDGYTF
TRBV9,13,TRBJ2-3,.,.,TGTGCCAGCAGCCCAACAGGGTTGGATACGCAGTATTTT,CASSPTGLDTQYF
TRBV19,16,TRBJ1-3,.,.,TGTGCCAGTAGTATGTCTCCGTCCCCCTCTGGAAACACCATATATTTT,CASSMSPSPSGNTIYF
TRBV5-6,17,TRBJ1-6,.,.,TGTGCCAGCAGCTTTGATGGCCGGGGGCGCCCTATTTCACCCCTCCACTTT,CASSFDGRGRPISPLHF
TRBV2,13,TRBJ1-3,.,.,TGTGCCAGCAGTGAAATGTCTGGAAACACCATATATTTT,CASSEMSGNTIYF
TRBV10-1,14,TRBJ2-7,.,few,TGCGCCAGCAGTGCATCCCAGTCCAACTACGAGCAGTACTTC,CASSASQSNYEQYF
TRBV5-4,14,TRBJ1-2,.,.,TGTGCCAGCAGCTTGACCAGTTCTAACTATGGCTACACCTTC,CASSLTSSNYGYTF
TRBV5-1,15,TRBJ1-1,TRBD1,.,TGCGCCAGCAGCTTAGGACAGGGGGGGAACACTGAAGCTTTCTTT,CASSLGQGGNTEAFF
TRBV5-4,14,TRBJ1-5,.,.,TGTGCCAGCAGCTTGGTCGGATCAAATCAGCCCCAGCATTTT,CASSLVGSNQPQHF
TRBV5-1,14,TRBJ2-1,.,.,TGCGCCAGCAGCTTGGAGGGCACCTACAATGAGCAGTTCTTC,CASSLEGTYNEQFF
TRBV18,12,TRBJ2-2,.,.,TGTGCCAGCTCACCCTACACCGGGGAGCTGTTTTTT,CASSPYTGELFF
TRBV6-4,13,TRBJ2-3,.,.,TGTGCCAGCAGTGTCGAACTACTACGAGAACAGTATTTT,CASSVELLREQYF